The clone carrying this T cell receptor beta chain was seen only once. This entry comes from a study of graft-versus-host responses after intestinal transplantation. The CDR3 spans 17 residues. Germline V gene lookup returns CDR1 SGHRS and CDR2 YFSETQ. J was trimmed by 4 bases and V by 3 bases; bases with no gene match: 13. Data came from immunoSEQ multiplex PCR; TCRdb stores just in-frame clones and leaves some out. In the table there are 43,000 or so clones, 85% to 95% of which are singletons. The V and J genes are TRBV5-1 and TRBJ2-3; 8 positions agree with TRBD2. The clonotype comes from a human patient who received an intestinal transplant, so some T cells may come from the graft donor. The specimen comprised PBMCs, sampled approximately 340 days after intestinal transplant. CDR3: CASSWLGPRGDSDTQYF. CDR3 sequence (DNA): TGCGCCAGCAGCTGGCTCGGCCCGCGGGGGGACTCAGATACGCAGTATTTT.